This TCR beta chain derives from a study of blood T cell repertoires in COVID-19. Turning to the study itself: COVID-19 samples, acute and convalescent, were from the United States, Italy and Spain. The analysed material was cDNA or gDNA that came from T cells, B-cell-depleted T cells, or PBMCs.

J lost 4 bases, V lost 6 bases, and 4 bases had no gene match. From germline, CDR1 is MDHEN and CDR2 SYDVKM. This CDR3 is built from 14 residues. Authors' processing steps: Nucleated cell number was recorded as an estimate derived from reference gene primer amplification. Here immunoSEQ multiplex PCR was the method, and the copy in TCRdb shows in-frame clones only, minus some. That table is the source of V, J and clone size, and D and trimming were worked out from the DNA. The sample lists over 200,000 clones; 80% to 85% were seen once. The chain has TRBV28 and TRBJ2-2; TRBD1 aligns across 8 bases. This TCR came from a human donor in a cohort sampled during active COVID-19. The sequenced sample was peripheral blood. CDR3 protein: CASRSTGGTGELFF. CDR3 DNA: TGTGCCAGCAGGAGTACAGGGGGCACCGGGGAGCTGTTTTTT. The full variable domain, in which reference TRBV28 and TRBJ2-2 provide the parts outside the CDR3, is DVKVTQSSRYLVKRTGEKVFLECVQDMDHENMFWYRQDPGLGLRLIYFSYDVKMKEKGDIPEGYSVSREKKERFSLILESASTNQTSMYLCASRSTGGTGELFFGEGSRLTVL.